This TCR beta chain was obtained from a study of shared clonotypes between healthy human individuals. In the sorted-subset replicate PCRs, approximately 200 ng DNA, around 30,000 T cell genomes, was used. Assay: immunoSEQ multiplex PCR; the TCRdb copy retains only in-frame clones and omits some. The profile covers approximately 710,000 clones, with 80% to 95% appearing a single time and about 33% taken by the ten largest. The CDR3 is 16 amino acids. V was trimmed by 1 base and J by 0 bases, leaving 10 bases between them. CDR1 and CDR2 from the germline V gene are LNHDA and SQIVND (reference sequence).

The V and J genes are TRBV19 and TRBJ1-5; D ambiguous. The sample comprised memory CD8+ T cells from PBMCs. The subset: CD45RO+ cells pooled with CCR7-negative TemRA cells. This receptor was identified in a man aged 18 to 30 in good health. Some clones in this sample may be carry-over from other donors' samples. The CDR3 DNA sequence: TGTGCCAGTAGTATAGGGCCAGGCCTTAGCAATCAGCCCCAGCATTTT. Translating gives CASSIGPGLSNQPQHF. Full variable domain (outside the CDR3, taken from reference TRBV19 and TRBJ1-5): DGGITQSPKYLFRKEGQNVTLSCEQNLNHDAMYWYRQDPGQGLRLIYYSQIVNDFQKGDIAEGYSVSREKKESFPLTVTSAQKNPTAFYLCASSIGPGLSNQPQHFGDGTRLSIL.